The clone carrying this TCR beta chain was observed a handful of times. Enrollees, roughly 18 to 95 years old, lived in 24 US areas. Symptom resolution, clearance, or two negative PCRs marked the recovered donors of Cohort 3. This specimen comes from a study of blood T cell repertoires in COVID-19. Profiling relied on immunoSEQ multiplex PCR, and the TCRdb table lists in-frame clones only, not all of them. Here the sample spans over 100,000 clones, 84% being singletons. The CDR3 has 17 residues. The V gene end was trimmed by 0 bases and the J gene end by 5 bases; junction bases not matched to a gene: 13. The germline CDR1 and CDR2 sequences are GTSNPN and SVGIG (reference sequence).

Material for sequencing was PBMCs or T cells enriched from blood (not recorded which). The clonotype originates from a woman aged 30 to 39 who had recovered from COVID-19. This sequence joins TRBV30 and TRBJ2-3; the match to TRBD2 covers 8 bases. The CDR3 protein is CAWSVLSFAGGRDTQYF. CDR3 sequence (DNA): TGTGCCTGGAGTGTACTCTCATTTGCGGGAGGTAGAGATACGCAGTATTTT.